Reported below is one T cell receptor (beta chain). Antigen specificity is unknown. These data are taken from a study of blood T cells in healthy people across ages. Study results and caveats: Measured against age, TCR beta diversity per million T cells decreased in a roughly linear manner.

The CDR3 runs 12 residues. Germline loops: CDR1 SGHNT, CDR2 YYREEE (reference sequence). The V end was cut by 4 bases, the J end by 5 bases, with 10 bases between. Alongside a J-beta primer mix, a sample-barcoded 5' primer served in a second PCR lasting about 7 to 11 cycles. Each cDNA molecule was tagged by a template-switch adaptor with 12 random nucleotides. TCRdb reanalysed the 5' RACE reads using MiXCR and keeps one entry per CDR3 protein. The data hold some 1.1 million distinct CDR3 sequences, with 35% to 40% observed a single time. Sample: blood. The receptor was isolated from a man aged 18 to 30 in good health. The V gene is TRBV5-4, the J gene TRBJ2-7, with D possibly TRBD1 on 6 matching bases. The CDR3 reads CASSKDRNEQYF. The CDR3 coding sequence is TGTGCCAGCAGCAAGGACAGAAACGAGCAGTACTTC.